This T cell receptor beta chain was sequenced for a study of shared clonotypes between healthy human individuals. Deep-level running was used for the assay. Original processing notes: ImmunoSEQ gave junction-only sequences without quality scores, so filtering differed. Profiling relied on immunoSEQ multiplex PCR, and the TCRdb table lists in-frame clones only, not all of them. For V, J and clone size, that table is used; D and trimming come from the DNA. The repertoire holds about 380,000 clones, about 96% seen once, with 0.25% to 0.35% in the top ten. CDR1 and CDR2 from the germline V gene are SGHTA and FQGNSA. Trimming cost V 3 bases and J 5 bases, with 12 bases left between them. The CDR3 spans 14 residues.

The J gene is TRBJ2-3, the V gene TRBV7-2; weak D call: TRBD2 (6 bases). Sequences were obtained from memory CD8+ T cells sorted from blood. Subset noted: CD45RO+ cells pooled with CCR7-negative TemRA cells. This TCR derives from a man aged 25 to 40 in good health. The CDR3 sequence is CASSLYPGGDTQYF. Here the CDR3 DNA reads TGTGCCAGCAGCTTGTATCCCGGGGGAGATACGCAGTATTTT. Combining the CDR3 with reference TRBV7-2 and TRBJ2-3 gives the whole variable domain GAGVSQSPSNKVTEKGKDVELRCDPISGHTALYWYRQSLGQGLEFLIYFQGNSAPDKSGLPSDRFSAERTGGSVSTLTIQRTQQEDSAVYLCASSLYPGGDTQYFGPGTRLTVL.